The 20 T cell receptor beta chains below come from one sample, sequenced in a study of radiotherapy plus CTLA-4 blockade in lung cancer. The repertoire was sequenced with immunoSEQ multiplex PCR; TCRdb's copy has only in-frame clones and lacks some. Counted here are some 43,000 clones, 82% occurring once; the ten biggest clones make up approximately 3.4%. This specimen consisted of peripheral blood, obtained from a patient treated with radiotherapy plus ipilimumab. Receptor source: a human donor with non-small cell lung cancer who had stable disease on radiotherapy plus ipilimumab.

V is TRBV7-2 and J is TRBJ2-1; the match to TRBD1 covers 9 bases. The V segment lost 4 bases and the J segment 8 bases; nucleotides outside the gene matches: 9. The germline gives CDR1 SGHTA, CDR2 FQGNSA. This CDR3 is built from 15 residues. CDR3 nucleotide sequence: TGTGCCAGCAGCTCCGGACGTAGGACAGGGGATGAGCAGTTCTTC. It codes for CASSSGRRTGDEQFF.

The CDR3 DNA sequence: TGCGCCAGCAGCTTGGGAGGGGGCCTCTCTGGAAACACCATATATTTT. Translated, it gives CASSLGGGLSGNTIYF. The chain joins TRBV5-1 to TRBJ1-3; TRBD1 aligns across 7 bases. Germline trimming cut 0 bases from V and 0 bases from J; bases unmatched to any gene: 3. CDR3 length: 16 residues. Per germline, CDR1 SGHRS and CDR2 YFSETQ.

This chain uses TRBV5-1 with TRBJ2-7, with D perhaps matching TRBD2 (5 bases). V lost 0 bases to trimming and J lost 3 bases, with 10 bases between them. Germline CDR1 SGHRS, CDR2 YFSETQ. The CDR3 length is 14 residues. CDR3 in amino acids: CASSLGLRDYEQYF. CDR3 nucleotides: TGCGCCAGCAGCTTGGGGTTGAGGGACTACGAGCAGTACTTC.

The chain employs TRBV28 and TRBJ1-3; D perhaps matches TRBD1 (6 bases). Germline V gene data show CDR1 as MDHEN and CDR2 as SYDVKM. The CDR3 sequence is 15 residues long. The V and J ends lost 3 bases and 4 bases respectively, with 13 bases between them. CDR3 loop: CASSLGGRAGNTIYF. Written as DNA, the CDR3 is TGTGCCAGCAGTTTGGGGGGGCGAGCAGGAAACACCATATATTTT.

The chain has TRBV7-8 and TRBJ2-7, with 9 bases matching TRBD1. This CDR3 has 15 residues. V gave up 5 bases and J gave up 6 bases; unmatched junction bases: 11. Germline CDR1 and CDR2: SGHVS and FQNEAQ. The CDR3 loop is CASSSQRGTGREQYF. CDR3 nucleotides: TGTGCCAGCAGCAGCCAGAGGGGGACAGGGCGCGAGCAGTACTTC.

The rearrangement uses TRBV27 and TRBJ1-5, with D maybe TRBD1 (5 bases). Trimming removed 6 bases at V and 3 bases at J, with 12 bases between. This CDR3 comprises 14 residues. CDR1 and CDR2 from the germline V gene are MNHEY and SMNVEV (reference sequence). The CDR3 is CASRRGAHNQPQHF. The CDR3 nucleotides are TGTGCCAGCAGACGTGGGGCCCACAATCAGCCCCAGCATTTT.

This CDR3 reads CASSQRRGGNRADRITEAFF. The CDR3 DNA reads TGCGCCAGCAGCCAAAGGCGGGGGGGGAACAGGGCGGATAGGATCACTGAAGCTTTCTTT. The V and J genes are TRBV4-1 and TRBJ1-1; D might be TRBD1 (6 bases). With 2 bases removed from V and 4 bases from J, the gap between germline ends came to 29 bases. Germline CDR1 is MGHRA and CDR2 is YSYEKL. This CDR3 comprises 20 residues.

In its sample, this clone was seen a few times. The chain combines TRBV6-5 with TRBJ1-3; TRBD1 is a possible D gene (5 bases). CDR1 and CDR2 (germline): MNHEY, SVGAGI. The CDR3 spans 15 residues. Trimming took off 4 bases at V and 0 bases at J, with 10 bases between the two ends. The CDR3 sequence is CASSFWGDSGNTIYF. The CDR3 DNA sequence: TGTGCCAGCAGTTTCTGGGGGGACTCTGGAAACACCATATATTTT.

The chain joins TRBV6-1 to TRBJ2-1, with 8 positions matching TRBD2. Germline V gene data show CDR1 as MNHNS and CDR2 as SASEGT. This CDR3 is 15 amino acids long. The V segment lost 4 bases and the J segment 1 base; nucleotides outside the gene matches: 3. The DNA of the CDR3 is TGTGCCAGCAGTGTAACTAGCGGTTCCTACAATGAGCAGTTCTTC. It translates to CASSVTSGSYNEQFF.

With regard to this clone: The identical CDR3 is also encoded by other nucleotide sequences in the sample. V gene TRBV5-1 combines with J gene TRBJ2-5, with 11 bases lining up with TRBD1. Germline values: CDR1 SGHRS, CDR2 YFSETQ. The CDR3 is 14 amino acids. V was clipped by 4 bases and J by 5 bases; unmatched bases: 4. The CDR3 loop reads CASSMGQGEETQYF. Here the CDR3 DNA reads TGCGCCAGCAGCATGGGACAGGGGGAGGAGACCCAGTACTTC. The entire variable domain, with the rest obtained from reference TRBV5-1 and TRBJ2-5, is as follows: KAGVTQTPRYLIKTRGQQVTLSCSPISGHRSVSWYQQTPGQGLQFLFEYFSETQRNKGNFPGRFSGRQFSNSRSEMNVSTLELGDSALYLCASSMGQGEETQYFGPGTRLLVL.

V and J are TRBV7-2 and TRBJ1-5; D gene ambiguous. Germline V gene data show CDR1 as SGHTA and CDR2 as FQGNSA. The V end was cut by 3 bases, the J end by 0 bases, with 6 bases between. The CDR3 totals 14 residues. In DNA, the CDR3 is TGTGCCAGCAGCTTCTATTATAGCAATCAGCCCCAGCATTTT. This gives the protein CASSFYYSNQPQHF.

The rearrangement links TRBV7-2 to TRBJ2-4, with 7 nucleotides matching TRBD2. The V and J ends lost 1 base and 8 bases, in that order; junction bases with no gene match: 8. Germline V gene lookup returns CDR1 SGHTA and CDR2 FQGNSA. The CDR3 is 15 residues long. The CDR3 DNA reads as TGTGCCAGCAGCTTAGAAGCGGGGTCAGTGGACATTCAGTACTTC. Translated: CASSLEAGSVDIQYF.

The V and J genes are TRBV7-6 and TRBJ1-2; TRBD1 matches at 9 bases. V gave up 7 bases and J gave up 5 bases; unmatched junction bases: 17. CDR1 and CDR2 (germline): SGHVS, FNYEAQ. This CDR3 is built from 17 residues. CDR3 sequence: CASTPGPGTGSGYGYTF. The CDR3 coding sequence is TGTGCCAGCACACCGGGCCCTGGGACAGGGTCGGGGTATGGCTACACCTTC.

The chain is built from TRBV5-6 and TRBJ1-2; TRBD1 agrees at 11 bases. The junction had 2 bases not matched to a gene; V was cut back by 0 bases and J by 7 bases. The CDR3 contains 14 residues. From germline, CDR1 is SGHDT and CDR2 YYEEEE. CDR3 protein: CASSLGTGGFGYTF. Written as DNA, the CDR3 is TGTGCCAGCAGCTTGGGGACAGGGGGCTTTGGCTACACCTTC. Drawing the rest from reference TRBV5-6 and TRBJ1-2, the complete variable domain is DAGVTQSPTHLIKTRGQQVTLRCSPKSGHDTVSWYQQALGQGPQFIFQYYEEEERQRGNFPDRFSGHQFPNYSSELNVNALLLGDSALYLCASSLGTGGFGYTFGSGTRLTVV.

The chain links TRBV28 to TRBJ1-5, with TRBD1 identical over 9 bases. The CDR3 loop spans 15 amino acids. Germline CDR1 MDHEN, CDR2 SYDVKM. Trimming removed 5 bases from V and 6 bases from J; junction bases left unmatched: 8. The CDR3 reads CASSPTGGAGQPQHF. Written as DNA, the CDR3 is TGTGCCAGCAGTCCCACAGGGGGCGCGGGTCAGCCCCAGCATTTT.

The CDR3 loop reads CASSLQGISYEQYF. The CDR3 DNA is TGTGCCAGCAGCTTACAGGGCATCTCCTACGAGCAGTACTTC. The rearrangement uses TRBV11-1 and TRBJ2-7, with D perhaps TRBD1 (5 bases). The CDR3 runs to 14 residues. Germline CDR1 and CDR2: SGHAT and FQDESV (reference sequence). V lost 2 bases and J lost 0, with 8 bases in between. Together with reference TRBV11-1 and TRBJ2-7, the CDR3 gives the full variable domain: EAEVAQSPRYKITEKSQAVAFWCDPISGHATLYWYRQILGQGPELLVQFQDESVVDDSQLPKDRFSAERLKGVDSTLKIQPAELGDSAMYLCASSLQGISYEQYFGPGTRLTVT.

This rearrangement joins TRBV2 to TRBJ2-2, with 7 bases matching TRBD1. Germline CDR1 and CDR2: SNHLY and FYNNEI. Trimming removed 6 bases from V and 0 bases from J; junction bases left unmatched: 4. The CDR3 extends over 15 amino acids. CDR3 sequence: CASRGQPSNTGELFF. The CDR3 region has the DNA TGTGCCAGCAGGGGACAGCCTTCGAACACCGGGGAGCTGTTTTTT.

This chain joins TRBV9 and TRBJ2-3; unclear D gene. Germline V CDR1 and CDR2: SGDLS, YYNGEE. The CDR3 runs 14 residues. The V and J ends lost 0 bases and 2 bases respectively, with 7 bases between them. The CDR3: CASSVAEPTDTQYF. CDR3 sequence (DNA): TGTGCCAGCAGCGTAGCGGAGCCCACAGATACGCAGTATTTT.

V usage is TRBV7-3 and J usage is TRBJ2-2; TRBD2 matches 16 bases. CDR3 length: 16 residues. Germline values: CDR1 SGHTA, CDR2 FQGTGA. With V trimmed by 5 bases and J by 5 bases, 2 bases remained unmatched. The CDR3 spells CASSRGLAGGTGELFF. The CDR3 DNA reads as TGTGCCAGCAGCCGGGGACTAGCGGGAGGGACCGGGGAGCTGTTTTTT.

V gene TRBV2 combines with J gene TRBJ2-7; TRBD1 matches 7 bases. Trimming took 2 bases from V and 1 from J; bases not matched to a gene: 2. Germline CDR1 SNHLY, CDR2 FYNNEI. CDR3 length: 14 residues. The CDR3 coding sequence is TGTGCCAGCAGTGAAATGGGACAGTCCTACGAGCAGTACTTC. The encoded protein is CASSEMGQSYEQYF.